A single sample gave rise to the 20 T cell receptor beta chains below, sequenced in a study of control samples from healthy donors and cancer patients. Sequencing used immunoSEQ multiplex PCR; TCRdb keeps in-frame clones, though not all of them. The table lists over 80,000 clones, around 80% of them singletons. The sequenced sample consisted of blood. These receptors all stem from a man aged 60 to 69 in good health.

The V call is TRBV9, the J call TRBJ1-6; D gene ambiguous. Germline CDR1 is SGDLS and CDR2 is YYNGEE. The ends were cut back, 4 bases at V and 1 base at J, with 0 bases in the middle. The CDR3 totals 12 residues. The CDR3 loop reads CASSSYNSPLHF. As DNA, the CDR3 is TGTGCCAGCAGCTCCTATAATTCACCCCTCCACTTT.

This chain connects TRBV6-5 to TRBJ2-3; D uncertain. Germline V lookup: CDR1 MNHEY, CDR2 SVGAGI. The CDR3 contains 13 residues. Deletions cut 2 bases from V and 3 bases from J, with 6 bases between. CDR3 in amino acids: CASSYPGTDTQYF. CDR3 DNA: TGTGCCAGCAGTTACCCCGGGACAGATACGCAGTATTTT.

The rearrangement joins TRBV6-5 to TRBJ2-3; 8 positions agree with TRBD2. The germline gives CDR1 MNHEY, CDR2 SVGAGI. The CDR3 runs to 15 residues. The V and J ends lost 2 bases and 0 bases, in that order; junction bases with no gene match: 1. The CDR3 DNA is TGTGCCAGCAGTTACGAGCGGGGGAGCACAGATACGCAGTATTTT. Encoded protein: CASSYERGSTDTQYF.

This clone appeared a single time. The chain carries TRBV12-5 and TRBJ1-4; 8 bases fit TRBD1. From germline, CDR1 is LGHNT and CDR2 FRNRAP. V dropped 5 bases and J dropped 8; count of bases not matched to a gene: 16. This CDR3 has 17 amino acids. The CDR3 bases are TGTGCTAGTGGTCGCGACTCCAAACAGGGGGTGAGGGAAAAACTGTTTTTT. Protein product: CASGRDSKQGVREKLFF.

This clone was observed a few times. This CDR3 is CASSPKDGGKLFF. CDR3 in DNA: TGTGCCAGCTCACCGAAGGACGGAGGTAAACTGTTTTTT. The chain carries TRBV18 and TRBJ1-4; D remains unclear. Trimming shortened V by 3 bases and J by 11 bases, and 13 bases separated the two germline ends. The CDR3 is 13 amino acids. CDR1 KGHSH and CDR2 LQKENI come from the germline V gene.

The rearrangement links TRBV2 to TRBJ1-1, with TRBD1 matching over 7 bases. From germline, CDR1 is SNHLY and CDR2 FYNNEI. Unmatched junction bases numbered 12, after V lost 3 bases and J lost 5 bases. The CDR3 has 16 amino acids. The CDR3 nucleotides are TGTGCCAGCAGTGAGCGGGCACAGGGGAGGAGTACTGAAGCTTTCTTT. This gives the protein CASSERAQGRSTEAFF. Full variable domain (missing parts from reference TRBV2 and TRBJ1-1): EPEVTQTPSHQVTQMGQEVILRCVPISNHLYFYWYRQILGQKVEFLVSFYNNEISEKSEIFDDQFSVERPDGSNFTLKIRSTKLEDSAMYFCASSERAQGRSTEAFFGQGTRLTVV.

The chain uses TRBV28 and TRBJ1-1; 8 nucleotides agree with TRBD1. The CDR3 covers 14 residues. Germline V CDR1 and CDR2: MDHEN, SYDVKM. V dropped 3 bases and J dropped 7; count of bases not matched to a gene: 7. CDR3 residues: CASSFGQGEGEAFF. The CDR3 DNA is TGTGCCAGCAGTTTTGGACAGGGAGAAGGTGAAGCTTTCTTT. Together with reference TRBV28 and TRBJ1-1, the CDR3 gives the full variable domain: DVKVTQSSRYLVKRTGEKVFLECVQDMDHENMFWYRQDPGLGLRLIYFSYDVKMKEKGDIPEGYSVSREKKERFSLILESASTNQTSMYLCASSFGQGEGEAFFGQGTRLTVV.

This chain links TRBV15 with TRBJ2-6, with D possibly TRBD1 on 5 matching bases. V lost 0 bases, J lost 3 bases, and 9 bases lay in between. In germline, CDR1 is LNHNV, CDR2 YYDKDF (reference sequence). The length of the CDR3 is 16 residues. This CDR3 reads CATSRDRTGGANVLTF. The CDR3 DNA reads as TGTGCCACCAGCAGAGATAGAACAGGTGGGGCCAACGTCCTGACTTTC.

The rearrangement joins TRBV10-1 to TRBJ1-1; D uncertain. The CDR3 is made up of 16 amino acids. In germline, CDR1 is WNHNN, CDR2 SYGVQD (reference sequence). The ends were cut back, 2 bases at V and 1 base at J, with 14 bases in the middle. This chain's CDR3 is CASSEPRAEKNTEAFF. The CDR3 DNA is TGCGCCAGCAGTGAGCCCCGGGCGGAGAAGAACACTGAAGCTTTCTTT.

This clone was seen only a few times. The V and J genes are TRBV3-1 (or the pseudogene TRBV3-2) and TRBJ2-6; 8 nucleotides agree with TRBD1. CDR3 length equals 17 residues. In germline, CDR1 is LGHDT, CDR2 YNNKEL (reference sequence). V trimming: 4 bases; J trimming: 1 base; junction bases outside the gene matches: 6. Here the CDR3 reads CASSPGTGRSGANVLTF. Written as DNA, the CDR3 is TGTGCCAGCAGCCCCGGGACAGGTCGATCTGGGGCCAACGTCCTGACTTTC.

The rearrangement joins TRBV19 to TRBJ2-6; 10 nucleotides match TRBD1. J gave up 2 bases and V 11 bases, and 12 bases lay outside the gene matches. The CDR3 covers 17 residues. Germline V lookup: CDR1 LNHDA, CDR2 SQIVND (reference sequence). For the CDR3, the DNA is TGTGCCTCTTGGAGGGGACAGGGGCTCCCTGGGGCCAACGTCCTGACTTTC. Its protein is CASWRGQGLPGANVLTF.

The V and J genes are TRBV5-1 and TRBJ2-5; 8 bases are a match to TRBD2. Germline V gene sequence: CDR1 SGHRS, CDR2 YFSETQ. This CDR3 contains 14 residues. V lost 3 bases and J lost 5; bases outside the gene matches: 6. This CDR3 reads CASSWGLEGETQYF. In nucleotides, the CDR3 is TGCGCCAGCAGCTGGGGACTAGAGGGCGAGACCCAGTACTTC.

This chain uses TRBV2 with TRBJ1-6, with D unresolved. Trimming took 2 bases from V and 9 from J, leaving 11 bases between them. The CDR3 covers 14 residues. The V gene's germline CDR1 is SNHLY and CDR2 FYNNEI. The CDR3 region has the DNA TGTGCCAGCAGTGAACAGCCTCTCACTTCACCCCTCCACTTT. Translation: CASSEQPLTSPLHF.

The chain combines TRBV11-2 with TRBJ2-3; D unclear. This CDR3 comprises 14 residues. Germline CDR1 and CDR2: SGHAT and FQNNGV. V lost 0 bases and J lost 10, with 14 bases in between. The CDR3: CASSLDWGGRSQYF. The CDR3 coding sequence is TGTGCCAGCAGCTTAGATTGGGGTGGCCGGTCGCAGTATTTT. The variable domain in full, with the rest retrieved from reference TRBV11-2 and TRBJ2-3, is EAGVAQSPRYKIIEKRQSVAFWCNPISGHATLYWYQQILGQGPKLLIQFQNNGVVDDSQLPKDRFSAERLKGVDSTLKIQPAKLEDSAVYLCASSLDWGGRSQYFGPGTRLTVL.

J is TRBJ2-3 and V is TRBV2; 10 bases line up with TRBD1. The V and J ends lost 7 bases and 0 bases, in that order; junction bases with no gene match: 7. The CDR3 is made up of 16 amino acids. In germline, CDR1 is SNHLY, CDR2 FYNNEI. The CDR3 is CASKDRGTSSTDTQYF. CDR3 DNA sequence: TGTGCCAGCAAGGACAGGGGGACGTCTAGCACAGATACGCAGTATTTT.

V usage is TRBV27 and J usage is TRBJ2-1, with 10 bases matching TRBD2. This CDR3 comprises 14 residues. V lost 7 bases and J lost 7; bases outside the gene matches: 7. Germline lookup yields CDR1 MNHEY and CDR2 SMNVEV (reference sequence). This CDR3 is CASKRAGGRNEQFF. The CDR3 nucleotides read TGTGCCAGCAAGAGAGCGGGGGGGCGTAATGAGCAGTTCTTC.

The rearrangement links TRBV7-9 to TRBJ2-5; TRBD1 matches at 9 bases. The CDR3 contains 14 residues. Trimming cost V 2 bases and J 5 bases; bases outside gene matches: 3. In germline, CDR1 is SEHNR, CDR2 FQNEAQ (reference sequence). Here the CDR3 reads CASSLTGGHETQYF. Written as DNA, the CDR3 is TGTGCCAGCAGCTTAACAGGGGGCCATGAGACCCAGTACTTC.

V and J are TRBV4-1 and TRBJ2-7, with D maybe TRBD2 (6 bases). The CDR3 has 14 amino acids. Germline CDR1 MGHRA, CDR2 YSYEKL. V lost 1 base and J 2 bases, leaving 9 bases between the germline ends. The CDR3 DNA reads as TGCGCCAGCAGCCAAGGATCGGGGGCCTACGAGCAGTACTTC. It codes for CASSQGSGAYEQYF.

Here the CDR3 reads CASSETRGVSNQPQHF. CDR3 bases: TGTGCCAGCAGTGAGACCCGGGGAGTTAGCAATCAGCCCCAGCATTTT. The V gene is TRBV6-1, the J gene TRBJ1-5; D gene unclear. Germline-derived CDR1 and CDR2 are MNHNS and SASEGT. Trimming stripped 3 bases from V and 0 bases from J, with 12 bases between. This CDR3 has 16 residues.

The chain uses TRBV5-1 and TRBJ2-7; D unresolved. This CDR3 is built from 14 residues. The germline V and J ends were trimmed by 5 bases and 2 bases, with 14 bases remaining between them. CDR1 and CDR2 (germline): SGHRS, YFSETQ. The CDR3 protein is CASRYSDGTYEQYF. CDR3 in DNA: TGCGCCAGCAGATACTCCGACGGAACCTACGAGCAGTACTTC. Full variable domain (remainder filled in from reference TRBV5-1 and TRBJ2-7): KAGVTQTPRYLIKTRGQQVTLSCSPISGHRSVSWYQQTPGQGLQFLFEYFSETQRNKGNFPGRFSGRQFSNSRSEMNVSTLELGDSALYLCASRYSDGTYEQYFGPGTRLTVT.